One sample yielded the 23 T cell receptor beta chains listed below, sequenced in a study of T cell responses to AZD1222 COVID-19 vaccine. TCRdb's copy holds only in-frame clones and misses some; the assay was immunoSEQ multiplex PCR. The table shows 94,000 or so clones, with roughly 90% occurring only once. Source: peripheral blood, taken on day 0 of AZD1222 vaccination. Receptors were obtained from an adult in good health.

The chain joins TRBV3-1 (or the pseudogene TRBV3-2) to TRBJ2-7; 10 nucleotides agree with TRBD1. The ends lost 4 bases at V and 6 bases at J; junction bases unmatched: 6. The CDR3 is 14 amino acids. From germline, CDR1 is LGHDT and CDR2 YNNKEL (reference sequence). DNA for the CDR3: TGTGCCAGCAGCCTAGGACAGGGGGTCGGCGAGCAGTACTTC. It is translated as CASSLGQGVGEQYF.

The V gene is TRBV6-5, the J gene TRBJ1-3; D ambiguous. Trimming shortened V by 6 bases and J by 0 bases, and 3 bases separated the two germline ends. Germline CDR1 is MNHEY and CDR2 is SVGAGI. The CDR3 runs 12 residues. CDR3 region: CASRNSGNTIYF. DNA of the CDR3: TGTGCCAGCAGGAACTCTGGAAACACCATATATTTT.

The V call is TRBV5-8, the J call TRBJ2-7; D is perhaps TRBD1 (6 bases). V lost 1 base, J lost 0 bases, and 14 bases lay in between. Per germline, CDR1 SGHTS and CDR2 YDEGEE. The length of the CDR3 is 16 residues. The DNA of the CDR3 is TGTGCCAGCAGCTTGACAGGGACCGATAGCTCCTACGAGCAGTACTTC. Its protein is CASSLTGTDSSYEQYF.

This clone was seen a single time. V is TRBV6-1 and J is TRBJ2-3; D not certain. The CDR3 is 14 residues long. Deletions cut 3 bases from V and 3 bases from J, with 10 bases between. Germline assignment: CDR1 MNHNS and CDR2 SASEGT. This CDR3 reads CASSERGLTDTQYF. Here the CDR3 DNA reads TGTGCCAGCAGTGAGAGAGGTTTGACAGATACGCAGTATTTT.

The chain links TRBV29-1 to TRBJ1-2; D is possibly TRBD1 (6 bases). From germline, CDR1 is SQVTM and CDR2 ANQGSEA. Trimming took off 7 bases at V and 0 bases at J, with 15 bases between the two ends. CDR3 length equals 14 residues. The CDR3 spells CSAVPPGANYGYTF. CDR3 DNA sequence: TGCAGCGCCGTACCCCCAGGGGCTAACTATGGCTACACCTTC.

The chain joins TRBV7-2 to TRBJ2-7; D is unresolved. Looked up from germline, CDR1 is SGHTA and CDR2 is FQGNSA. V was clipped by 4 bases and J by 5 bases, with 9 bases between them. The CDR3 totals 12 residues. The CDR3: CASSYNFNEQYF. DNA of the CDR3: TGTGCCAGCAGCTACAACTTCAACGAGCAGTACTTC.

This clone appeared a single time. This chain uses TRBV7-3 with TRBJ2-7, with D tentatively TRBD1 (5 bases). Trimming took 1 base from V and 5 from J, leaving 12 bases between them. Germline CDR1 reads SGHTA; CDR2 reads FQGTGA. The CDR3 is made up of 14 amino acids. CDR3 DNA sequence: TGTGCCAGCAGCTTAAGTTCCGTGACAGACGAGCAGTACTTC. As protein: CASSLSSVTDEQYF.

The chain has TRBV7-2 and TRBJ2-7, with D possibly called TRBD1 or TRBD2 (5 bases each). The V end lost 1 base, the J end lost 0 bases, and 10 bases lay between the germline ends. Germline CDR1 is SGHTA and CDR2 is FQGNSA. CDR3 length equals 15 residues. CDR3 loop: CASSLGGTVSYEQYF. For the CDR3, the DNA is TGTGCCAGCAGCTTAGGGGGGACGGTCTCCTACGAGCAGTACTTC.

The chain couples TRBV4-3 to TRBJ2-1; 13 bases match TRBD2. The trim removed 6 bases at V and 6 bases at J, leaving 2 bases unmatched. Germline V gene data show CDR1 as LGHNA and CDR2 as YSLEER. This CDR3 contains 14 residues. As DNA, the CDR3 is TGCGCCAGCAGTACTAGCGGGAGGGCCAATGAGCAGTTCTTC. It is translated as CASSTSGRANEQFF.

The chain combines TRBV7-9 with TRBJ2-3, with D perhaps matching TRBD1 (5 bases). V was pared by 1 base and J by 5 bases, with 10 bases between. Germline V gene data show CDR1 as SEHNR and CDR2 as FQNEAQ (reference sequence). The CDR3 spans 14 residues. In DNA form, the CDR3 reads TGTGCCAGCAGCTTAGACCAGGGTGGAGATACGCAGTATTTT. This encodes CASSLDQGGDTQYF.

V and J are TRBV12-3 or TRBV12-4 and TRBJ2-7; no clear D. Trimming removed 9 bases at V and 2 bases at J, with 8 bases between. This CDR3 contains 11 residues. CDR3 region: CASAATYEQYF. In DNA form, the CDR3 reads TGTGCCAGTGCGGCAACCTACGAGCAGTACTTC.

The rearrangement joins TRBV19 to TRBJ2-1; no firm D call. The CDR3 is made up of 13 amino acids. Trimming took 1 base from V and 5 from J, leaving 6 bases between them. Germline loops: CDR1 LNHDA, CDR2 SQIVND (reference sequence). The CDR3 here is CASSIGLHNEQFF. The CDR3 DNA reads TGTGCCAGTAGTATAGGCCTCCACAATGAGCAGTTCTTC.

The CDR3 bases are TGCGCCAGCAGCTTGAACAGCGAGGCCTACGAGCAGTACTTC. It yields the protein CASSLNSEAYEQYF. The chain is built from TRBV5-1 and TRBJ2-7; D ambiguous. V was clipped by 1 base and J by 2 bases, with 10 bases between them. The V gene's germline CDR1 is SGHRS and CDR2 YFSETQ. CDR3 length equals 14 residues.

This clone was counted a few times. The rearrangement uses TRBV24-1 and TRBJ1-5; the D is unclear. The germline gives CDR1 KGHDR, CDR2 SFDVKD. This CDR3 comprises 13 residues. Trimming took off 4 bases at V and 6 bases at J, with 9 bases between the two ends. CDR3 sequence (DNA): TGTGCCACCAGTGAGGACGGGGTTCAGCCCCAGCATTTT. Translated: CATSEDGVQPQHF.

This chain uses TRBV5-1 with TRBJ1-5, with a tentative D call TRBD1 (5 bases). CDR1 is SGHRS, CDR2 YFSETQ, per germline. The CDR3 totals 18 residues. The V end was cut by 0 bases, the J end by 2 bases, with 18 bases between. CDR3 coding DNA: TGCGCCAGCAGCTTGGGAGGACTGACCCTGGGGGGCAATCAGCCCCAGCATTTT. This codes for CASSLGGLTLGGNQPQHF.

The rearrangement links TRBV11-2 to TRBJ2-1, with D perhaps matching TRBD1 (6 bases). CDR3 length: 15 amino acids. The germline V gene has CDR1 SGHAT and CDR2 FQNNGV. The V end was cut by 0 bases, the J end by 1 base, with 7 bases between. The CDR3 loop is CASSLEGGSYNEQFF. The CDR3 DNA reads as TGTGCCAGCAGCTTAGAAGGGGGTTCCTACAATGAGCAGTTCTTC.

The V call is TRBV28, the J call TRBJ2-5; D gene ambiguous. Trimming pared 0 bases from V and 3 bases from J, leaving 8 bases between. This CDR3 is 14 amino acids long. Per the germline V gene, CDR1 is MDHEN and CDR2 is SYDVKM. CDR3 in amino acids: CASSLWSVKETQYF. The CDR3 DNA is TGTGCCAGCAGTTTATGGTCGGTGAAAGAGACCCAGTACTTC.

The chain combines TRBV28 with TRBJ2-7; TRBD1 matches 8 bases. The length of the CDR3 is 12 residues. Germline trimming cut 5 bases from V and 7 bases from J; bases unmatched to any gene: 4. The germline V gene encodes CDR1 MDHEN and CDR2 SYDVKM. The CDR3 nucleotides read TGTGCCAGCAGTCGGACAGGGTGGGAGCAGTACTTC. Amino acid sequence: CASSRTGWEQYF.

The rearrangement links TRBV5-1 to TRBJ2-1, with 10 bases aligning to TRBD2. Germline V gene sequence: CDR1 SGHRS, CDR2 YFSETQ. With V trimmed by 4 bases and J by 0 bases, 4 bases remained unmatched. The CDR3 has 16 residues. CDR3 sequence (DNA): TGCGCCAGCAGCCCGGGACTAGCGCCCTCCTACAATGAGCAGTTCTTC. As protein: CASSPGLAPSYNEQFF.

V is TRBV7-2 and J is TRBJ2-7; no clear D gene. The CDR3 is made up of 16 amino acids. CDR1 and CDR2 from the germline V gene are SGHTA and FQGNSA. V lost 1 base, J lost 1 base, and 14 bases lay in between. In DNA, the CDR3 is TGTGCCAGCAGCTTAGATAGGCTAGTGGGGTCCTACGAGCAGTACTTC. Its protein is CASSLDRLVGSYEQYF.

This clone has only one observation. In DNA form, the CDR3 reads TGTGCCACCAGTGACCAACCCCATGGGACAGAAGAGGATCAGCCCCAGCATTTT. It codes for CATSDQPHGTEEDQPQHF. This chain connects TRBV24-1 to TRBJ1-5; 7 nucleotides line up with TRBD1. CDR3 length: 18 amino acids. The germline V gene encodes CDR1 KGHDR and CDR2 SFDVKD. Trimming removed 4 bases from V and 5 bases from J; junction bases left unmatched: 16.

This sequence joins TRBV27 and TRBJ1-1; D remains ambiguous. The CDR3 consists of 13 residues. The V gene's germline CDR1 is MNHEY and CDR2 SMNVEV (reference sequence). V was clipped by 7 bases and J by 5 bases, with 14 bases between them. CDR3 in DNA: TGTGCCAGCAATCCAACCCCCTGGACTGAAGCTTTCTTT. As protein: CASNPTPWTEAFF.

The genes are TRBV29-1 and TRBJ2-7; TRBD2 aligns across 10 bases. The CDR3 consists of 13 residues. Losses at the gene ends were 7 bases for V and 0 bases for J; bases not matched to a gene: 3. The germline gives CDR1 SQVTM, CDR2 ANQGSEA. As DNA, the CDR3 is TGCAGCGCTCTAGCGGGAGACTCCTACGAGCAGTACTTC. Translation: CSALAGDSYEQYF.